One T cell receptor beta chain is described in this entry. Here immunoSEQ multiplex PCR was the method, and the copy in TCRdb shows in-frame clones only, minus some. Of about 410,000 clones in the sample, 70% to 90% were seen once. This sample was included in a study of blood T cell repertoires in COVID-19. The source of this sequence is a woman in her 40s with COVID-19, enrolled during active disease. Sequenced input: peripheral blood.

The CDR3 sequence: CASSFGTGVYEQYF. CDR3 bases: TGTGCCAGCAGCTTCGGGACAGGGGTCTACGAGCAGTACTTC. The chain links TRBV5-6 to TRBJ2-7; TRBD1 matches 10 bases. Germline trimming cut 2 bases from V and 3 bases from J; bases unmatched to any gene: 2. Per germline, CDR1 SGHDT and CDR2 YYEEEE. The length of the CDR3 is 14 residues.